The 17 T cell receptor beta chains below all came from one sample that was sequenced in a study of control samples from healthy donors and cancer patients (dated by TCRdb to between 2020 and 2021). Library construction relied on the immunoSEQ multiplex PCR assay. TCRdb re-hosts the immuneACCESS table, in-frame sequences only. Its copies lack some clones; in the studies checked, an unresolved V gene accounts for under half of them, and the cause for the rest is not known. The sample profile shows some 79,000 clones; approximately 93% of them were found once. Roughly 1.2% of the sample goes to the ten largest clones. Sequencing input: PBMCs. These receptors all stem from a woman in her thirties or forties with lung cancer.

The V gene is TRBV5-1, the J gene TRBJ2-1; a weak D match, TRBD1 (6 bases). Germline V gene lookup returns CDR1 SGHRS and CDR2 YFSETQ. The CDR3 covers 15 residues. V dropped 0 bases and J dropped 0 bases, with 7 bases sitting between them. The DNA of the CDR3 is TGCGCCAGCAGCTTGGAAGGGGGCTCCTACAATGAGCAGTTCTTC. Amino acids: CASSLEGGSYNEQFF.

V usage is TRBV19 and J usage is TRBJ1-5; no reliable D call. From germline, CDR1 is LNHDA and CDR2 SQIVND (reference sequence). Trimming removed 0 bases from V and 7 bases from J, with 13 bases in between. The CDR3 totals 15 residues. The CDR3 DNA reads as TGTGCCAGTAGTATAGATCGGTGGGTCCGGCAGCCCCAGCATTTT. It translates to CASSIDRWVRQPQHF.

The gene calls are TRBV6-5 and TRBJ1-2, with TRBD1 matching 8 bases. Unmatched junction bases numbered 9, after V lost 2 bases and J lost 7 bases. Germline loops: CDR1 MNHEY, CDR2 SVGAGI. This CDR3 is 15 amino acids long. CDR3 residues: CASSYRANRGGGYTF. As DNA, the CDR3 is TGTGCCAGCAGTTACCGGGCCAACAGGGGGGGTGGCTACACCTTC.

This clone was seen a single time. The gene calls are TRBV28 and TRBJ1-2; D is uncertain. This CDR3 is 13 amino acids long. The germline V gene encodes CDR1 MDHEN and CDR2 SYDVKM. V was cut by 2 bases and J by 4 bases, with 8 bases left in between. CDR3 loop: CASSLTRVYGYTF. The CDR3 DNA sequence: TGTGCCAGCAGTTTAACAAGGGTCTATGGCTACACCTTC.

V usage is TRBV30 and J usage is TRBJ2-1; TRBD2 aligns across 9 bases. The CDR3 is made up of 14 amino acids. Germline trimming cut 3 bases from V and 3 bases from J; bases unmatched to any gene: 3. Germline V CDR1 and CDR2: GTSNPN, SVGIG (reference sequence). The CDR3 region is CAWSAGGLYNEQFF. The CDR3 coding sequence is TGTGCCTGGAGCGCGGGGGGGCTCTACAATGAGCAGTTCTTC.

The chain is built from TRBV11-2 and TRBJ1-1; no clear D gene. Germline-derived CDR1 and CDR2 are SGHAT and FQNNGV. V was trimmed by 3 bases and J by 5 bases, leaving 13 bases between them. This CDR3 comprises 14 residues. The CDR3 loop reads CASSFSPGETEAFF. CDR3 sequence (DNA): TGTGCCAGCAGCTTTTCCCCAGGAGAGACTGAAGCTTTCTTT.

This chain uses TRBV5-6 with TRBJ2-5; no firm D call. CDR3 size: 12 residues. Looked up from germline, CDR1 is SGHDT and CDR2 is YYEEEE. The germline V and J ends were trimmed by 2 bases and 4 bases, with 6 bases remaining between them. CDR3 in DNA: TGTGCCAGCAGCTTCCGCGGAGAGACCCAGTACTTC. It codes for CASSFRGETQYF.

This chain joins TRBV9 and TRBJ2-7, with D unclear. The CDR3 sequence is 14 residues long. Per germline, CDR1 SGDLS and CDR2 YYNGEE. Between the trimmed V and J ends, which lost 0 bases and 0 bases, there was a span of 7 bases. This chain's CDR3 is CASSVAVSSYEQYF. In nucleotides, the CDR3 is TGTGCCAGCAGCGTAGCCGTTTCCTCCTACGAGCAGTACTTC.

CDR3 sequence: CASSAGTRNGYTF. CDR3 in DNA: TGCGCCAGCAGTGCAGGGACTAGAAATGGCTACACCTTC. The chain couples TRBV10-2 to TRBJ1-2; D is perhaps TRBD1 (5 bases). Germline CDR1 and CDR2: WSHSY and SAAADI. This CDR3 has 13 residues. V lost 4 bases to trimming and J lost 6 bases, with 12 bases between them.

V gene TRBV6-1 combines with J gene TRBJ1-6; 8 bases are a match to TRBD1. From germline, CDR1 is MNHNS and CDR2 SASEGT. V was clipped by 3 bases and J by 7 bases; unmatched bases: 5. The length of the CDR3 is 15 residues. CDR3 DNA: TGTGCCAGCAGTGACCTGGGGACAGGAAATTCACCCCTCCACTTT. Translated, it gives CASSDLGTGNSPLHF.

This chain links TRBV7-2 with TRBJ2-7; maybe TRBD2 (6 bases). With 4 bases removed from V and 7 bases from J, the gap between germline ends came to 14 bases. CDR1 and CDR2 (germline): SGHTA, FQGNSA. This CDR3 is built from 13 residues. This CDR3 is CASSSGGAGEQYF. The CDR3 nucleotides are TGTGCCAGCAGCTCCGGGGGTGCGGGGGAGCAGTACTTC.

The genes are TRBV19 and TRBJ1-5; no firm D call. Per the germline V gene, CDR1 is LNHDA and CDR2 is SQIVND (reference sequence). This CDR3 is 9 amino acids long. V was clipped by 11 bases and J by 6 bases, with 5 bases between them. In DNA form, the CDR3 reads TGTGCCGGCGGTCAGCCCCAGCATTTT. It yields the protein CAGGQPQHF.

The chain combines TRBV30 with TRBJ1-1; possible D gene TRBD1, 5 bases. CDR1 and CDR2 (germline): GTSNPN, SVGIG (reference sequence). The CDR3 runs to 14 residues. The V gene lost 0 bases and the J gene lost 4 bases, with 12 bases spanning the gap. The CDR3 loop reads CAWSVGRGGTEAFF. The CDR3 DNA is TGTGCCTGGAGTGTAGGAAGGGGAGGCACTGAAGCTTTCTTT.

This chain joins TRBV2 and TRBJ2-7, with 10 bases aligning to TRBD1. Germline CDR1 is SNHLY and CDR2 is FYNNEI. This CDR3 comprises 13 residues. The trim removed 8 bases at V and 2 bases at J, leaving 3 bases unmatched. The CDR3 bases are TGTGCCAGCTTTGGACAGGGGGCCTACGAGCAGTACTTC. The encoded protein is CASFGQGAYEQYF.

The gene calls are TRBV18 and TRBJ1-1, with D perhaps TRBD1 (6 bases). Germline lookup yields CDR1 KGHSH and CDR2 LQKENI. The CDR3 is made up of 14 amino acids. V was shortened by 2 bases and J by 4 bases, with 11 bases between the two germline ends. The CDR3 protein is CASSPGGWGTEAFF. DNA for the CDR3: TGTGCCAGCTCACCAGGGGGCTGGGGCACTGAAGCTTTCTTT.

The chain has TRBV7-3 and TRBJ2-1; 13 nucleotides line up with TRBD2. V dropped 5 bases and J dropped 8; count of bases not matched to a gene: 6. Germline CDR1 and CDR2: SGHTA and FQGTGA. The CDR3 has 15 amino acids. Here the CDR3 DNA reads TGTGCCAGCAGCCCGGGACTAGCGGGGATTCATGAGCAGTTCTTC. It translates to CASSPGLAGIHEQFF.

The chain couples TRBV14 to TRBJ1-6, with D possibly TRBD1 on 5 matching bases. The V end lost 0 bases, the J end lost 7 bases, and 7 bases lay between the germline ends. Germline assignment: CDR1 SGHDN and CDR2 FVKESK. The CDR3 runs 14 residues. The CDR3 DNA sequence: TGTGCCAGCAGCCAAGAGACAGAAAATTCACCCCTCCACTTT. Amino acids: CASSQETENSPLHF.